This TCR beta chain was sequenced during a study of vaccination and CD4 T cells after COVID-19. The germline V gene encodes CDR1 GTSNPN and CDR2 SVGIG (reference sequence). Trimming removed 0 bases from V and 6 bases from J; junction bases left unmatched: 6. The CDR3 covers 14 residues. About this clonotype: Antigen specificity is unknown.

Treatment meaning: roughly ten-day PBMC culture with coronavirus spike peptide pools or control peptides (ViraFEST assay). Peptide-pool expansion of antigen-specific T cells preceded TCR sequencing in ViraFEST. Replacement of half the medium with fresh IL-2 medium took place on days 3 and 7. Oncomine TCR Beta short-read sequencing was applied to DNA from cultured CD4+ T cells. TCRdb reprocessed the PCR reads via MiXCR and lists one record per CDR3 protein. The profile shows some 13,000 distinct CDR3 sequences, 35% of them singletons. Whole-study results and caveats: Looking at convalescent patients, 304 of their 307 vaccine-specific clones were spike mono-reactive.

This TCR came from a human donor who had recovered from COVID-19. The source material was CD4+ T cells from blood, cultured in vitro. V gene TRBV30 combines with J gene TRBJ2-3; 7 bases are shared with TRBD2. For the CDR3, the DNA is TGTGCCTGGAGTGTGGGCGGGAGCTTGGATACGCAGTATTTT. Translated: CAWSVGGSLDTQYF.